This is a list of T cell receptor beta chains from one sample in a study of cytomegalovirus exposure and HLA in healthy donors. The protocol was immunoSEQ multiplex PCR, while the TCRdb copy is restricted to in-frame clones and leaves out a portion. Its table records under 150,000 clones. The sample was PBMCs. The receptors derive from a man in his forties in good health and CMV-seronegative. The CDR3 runs from the conserved cysteine through the conserved F or W. D genes are given only for firm matches.

j_call d_call v_call cdr3_length cdr3_nt cdr3_aa
TRBJ1-2 TRBD1 TRBV5-1 14 TGCGCCAGCAGCCCCTATGAGGGGGCGGGGGGCTACACCTTC CASSPYEGAGGYTF
TRBJ1-2 TRBD1 TRBV10-2 13 TGCGCCAGTAGTGGGACAGGGAACTATGGCTACACCTTC CASSGTGNYGYTF
TRBJ1-1 TRBD1 TRBV18 14 TGTGCCAGCTCTTCCTGGACAGGGGGCACTGAAGCTTTCTTT CASSSWTGGTEAFF
TRBJ1-6 . TRBV15 18 TGTGCCACCAGCAGAGATCGGTCGGGGAGCTCCTATAATTCACCCCTCCACTTT CATSRDRSGSSYNSPLHF
TRBJ2-5 TRBD1 TRBV5-5 14 TGTGCCAGCAGCCTCACAGGGGGATGGGAGACCCAGTACTTC CASSLTGGWETQYF
TRBJ1-6 . TRBV6-5 15 TGTGCCAGCAGCCCCTTAGCAGGGTCACGGTCACCCCTCCACTTT CASSPLAGSRSPLHF
TRBJ2-1 TRBD2 TRBV18 16 TGTGCCAGCTCACCTAGCGGGGGGGCCTCCTACAATGAGCAGTTCTTC CASSPSGGASYNEQFF
TRBJ2-7 . TRBV2 12 TGTGCCAGCAGTGTCGGTCCCTACGAGCAGTACTTC CASSVGPYEQYF
TRBJ2-2 TRBD1 TRBV7-9 15 TGTGCCAGCAGCGGGACAGGGATTGTTGCCGGGGAGCTGTTTTTT CASSGTGIVAGELFF
TRBJ1-2 . TRBV6-5 14 TGTGCCGGCAGTTACTCGGCAGGGGCTCATGGCTACACCTTC CAGSYSAGAHGYTF
TRBJ2-2 TRBD2 TRBV5-4 15 TGTGCCAGCTCCCCTGGGGGGGGAAACACCGGGGAGCTGTTTTTT CASSPGGGNTGELFF
TRBJ2-7 TRBD1 TRBV9 15 TGTGCCAGCAGCGCGAAGACAGGGCCGACCTACGAGCAGTACTTC CASSAKTGPTYEQYF
TRBJ1-1 . TRBV25-1 14 TGTGCCAGCAGTCCTCCCAGGTGGGACACTGAAGCTTTCTTT CASSPPRWDTEAFF